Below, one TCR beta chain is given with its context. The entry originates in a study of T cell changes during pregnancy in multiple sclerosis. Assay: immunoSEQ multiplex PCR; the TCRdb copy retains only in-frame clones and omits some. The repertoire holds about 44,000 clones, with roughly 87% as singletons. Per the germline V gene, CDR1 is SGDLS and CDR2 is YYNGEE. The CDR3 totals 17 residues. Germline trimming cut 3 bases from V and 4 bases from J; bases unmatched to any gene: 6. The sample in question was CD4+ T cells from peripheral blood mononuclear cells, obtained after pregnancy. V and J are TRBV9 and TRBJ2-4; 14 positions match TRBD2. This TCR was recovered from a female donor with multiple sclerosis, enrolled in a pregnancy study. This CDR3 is CASSETSGRAGKNIQYF. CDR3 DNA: TGTGCCAGCAGCGAGACTAGCGGGAGGGCCGGAAAAAACATTCAGTACTTC.